Listed below are T cell receptor beta chains from one sample, sequenced in a study of T cell responses to AZD1222 COVID-19 vaccine. Profiling relied on immunoSEQ multiplex PCR, and the TCRdb table lists in-frame clones only, not all of them. The sample contains about 160,000 clones, roughly 90% of which appear only once. The specimen was peripheral blood, collected on day 0 of AZD1222 vaccination. These TCRs come from an adult in good health. Each CDR3 is given with its conserved first and last residue. A D gene is named only where the DNA matches it firmly. Where a row states a size, it is once, few, many or the class of an expanded clone; other rows omit it.

clone size	J gene	V gene	D gene	CDR3 DNA	CDR3 protein
NA	TRBJ1-3	TRBV27	NA	TGTGCCAGCACGGGTCAGGGCCCGAGCTCTGGAAACACCATATATTTT	CASTGQGPSSGNTIYF
NA	TRBJ2-5	TRBV5-1	TRBD2	TGCGCCAGCAGCGAGGGGAGGGGAGGAGAGACCCAGTACTTC	CASSEGRGGETQYF
NA	TRBJ2-2	TRBV18	NA	TGTGCCAGCTCACGGCCCCGGGACACCGGGGAGCTGTTTTTT	CASSRPRDTGELFF
NA	TRBJ1-1	TRBV5-1	NA	TGCGCCAGCAGCTTGGGACCTGGACAGTCAGGGTTCACTGAAGCTTTCTTT	CASSLGPGQSGFTEAFF
NA	TRBJ2-7	TRBV3-1/TRBV3-2	NA	TGTGCCAGCAGCCAAGGGGGCCAGACCTTAATCGAGCAGTACTTC	CASSQGGQTLIEQYF
NA	TRBJ2-3	TRBV6-5	TRBD2	TGTGCCAGCAGGACTAGCGGGATCCTCACAGATACGCAGTATTTT	CASRTSGILTDTQYF
NA	TRBJ1-5	TRBV3-1/TRBV3-2	NA	TGTGCCAGCAGCCAAGGGCAGCGGCAGCCCCAGCATTTT	CASSQGQRQPQHF
NA	TRBJ1-2	TRBV24-1	NA	TGTGCCACCAGTGAATCCGACATACCCCGCCATTACACCTTC	CATSESDIPRHYTF
NA	TRBJ1-2	TRBV19	TRBD1	TGTGCCAGTCGTGACAGGGCACACTATGGCTACACCTTC	CASRDRAHYGYTF
NA	TRBJ2-2	TRBV11-2	NA	TGTGCCAGCAGCTTAGATCGAGGGGAGCTGTTTTTT	CASSLDRGELFF
NA	TRBJ1-6	TRBV2	TRBD1	TGTGCCAGCAGTGGTTCCGGGACAGTAAACTCACCCCTCCACTTT	CASSGSGTVNSPLHF
NA	TRBJ2-7	TRBV18	TRBD2	TGTGCCAGCTCACCTCCGGGACTAGCGGGAGGGCCCTCCTACGAGCAGTACTTC	CASSPPGLAGGPSYEQYF
NA	TRBJ2-2	TRBV6-5	TRBD2	TGTGCCAGCACCCGACTAGCGGTCACCGGGGAGCTGTTTTTT	CASTRLAVTGELFF
NA	TRBJ1-4	TRBV15	NA	TGTGCCACCAGCAGAGCAGGGGTGGGTGAAAAACTGTTTTTT	CATSRAGVGEKLFF
NA	TRBJ2-7	TRBV27	TRBD1	TGTGCCAGCAGTTATGTCAACCGGGACAGGGGGAACTACGAGCAGTACTTC	CASSYVNRDRGNYEQYF
NA	TRBJ2-3	TRBV25-1	TRBD1	TGTGCCAGCAGTGAGCAAAAAACAGGGGTTACGGGGGATACGCAGTATTTT	CASSEQKTGVTGDTQYF
NA	TRBJ1-5	TRBV27	NA	TGTGCCAGCAGTCGAGGGCAGGGGCTGAGAAATCAGCCCCAGCATTTT	CASSRGQGLRNQPQHF
NA	TRBJ2-1	TRBV2	NA	TGTGCCAGCAGTGAAAGGGGAAGCACCTACAATGAGCAGTTCTTC	CASSERGSTYNEQFF
few	TRBJ2-3	TRBV30	TRBD2	TGTGCCTGGAGTGTTCTAGCGGGAGGGCCGGGAGATACGCAGTATTTT	CAWSVLAGGPGDTQYF
NA	TRBJ1-2	TRBV25-1	NA	TGTGCCAGCACCACGGTACAGGGTGGTGAGTACACCTTC	CASTTVQGGEYTF
NA	TRBJ1-6	TRBV30	TRBD1	TGTGCCTGGAGATTTTTACAGGGGTCACCCCTCCACTTT	CAWRFLQGSPLHF
NA	TRBJ1-4	TRBV5-4	NA	TGTGCCAGCAGCACAGTTGGTCATGAAAAACTGTTTTTT	CASSTVGHEKLFF
NA	TRBJ1-1	TRBV7-9	NA	TGTGCCAGCAGCTTTACCCGGACTGAAGCTTTCTTT	CASSFTRTEAFF
NA	TRBJ1-5	TRBV29-1	TRBD1	TGCAGCGCCTGGGACAGGGAGAGCAATCAGCCCCAGCATTTT	CSAWDRESNQPQHF
NA	TRBJ1-6	TRBV5-1	NA	TGCGCCAGCAGACTTGTAGGACGGATGAATTCACCCCTCCACTTT	CASRLVGRMNSPLHF